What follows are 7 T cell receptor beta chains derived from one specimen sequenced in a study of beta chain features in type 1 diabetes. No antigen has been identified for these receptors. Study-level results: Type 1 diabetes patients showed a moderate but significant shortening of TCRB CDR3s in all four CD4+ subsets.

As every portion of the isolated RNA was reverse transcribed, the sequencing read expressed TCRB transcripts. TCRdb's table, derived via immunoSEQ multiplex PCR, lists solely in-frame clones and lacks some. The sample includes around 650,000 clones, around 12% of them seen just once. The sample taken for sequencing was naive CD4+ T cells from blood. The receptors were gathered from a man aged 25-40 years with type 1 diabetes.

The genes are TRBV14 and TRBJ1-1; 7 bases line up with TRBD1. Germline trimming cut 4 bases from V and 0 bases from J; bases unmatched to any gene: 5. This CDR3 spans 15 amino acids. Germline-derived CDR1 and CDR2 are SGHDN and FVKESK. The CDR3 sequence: CASSPLGQLNTEAFF. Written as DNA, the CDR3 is TGTGCCAGCAGCCCGTTGGGACAGTTGAACACTGAAGCTTTCTTT.

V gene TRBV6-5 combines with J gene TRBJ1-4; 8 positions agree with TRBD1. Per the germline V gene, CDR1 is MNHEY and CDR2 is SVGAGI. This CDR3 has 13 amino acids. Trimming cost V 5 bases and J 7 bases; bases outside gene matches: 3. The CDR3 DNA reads TGTGCCAGCAGTCAGGGGGCAGGTGAAAAACTGTTTTTT. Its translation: CASSQGAGEKLFF.

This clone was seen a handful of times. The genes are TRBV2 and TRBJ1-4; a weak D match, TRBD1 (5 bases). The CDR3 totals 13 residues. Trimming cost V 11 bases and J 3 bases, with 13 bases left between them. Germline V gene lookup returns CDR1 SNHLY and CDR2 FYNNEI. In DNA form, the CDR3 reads TGTGCCCTATCAGGGCAGGCTAATGAAAAACTGTTTTTT. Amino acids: CALSGQANEKLFF.

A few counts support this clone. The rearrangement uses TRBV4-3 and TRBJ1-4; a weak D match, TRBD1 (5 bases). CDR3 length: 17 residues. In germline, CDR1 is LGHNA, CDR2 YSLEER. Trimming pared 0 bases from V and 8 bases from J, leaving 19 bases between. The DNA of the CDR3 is TGCGCCAGCAGCCAAGAGAATCGGGCTAGGAGGGACGAAAAACTGTTTTTT. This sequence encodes CASSQENRARRDEKLFF.

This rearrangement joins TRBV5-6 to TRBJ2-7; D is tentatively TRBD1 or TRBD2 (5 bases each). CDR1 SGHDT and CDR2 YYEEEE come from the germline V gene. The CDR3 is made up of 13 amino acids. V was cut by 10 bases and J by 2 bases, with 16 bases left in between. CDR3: CASGRWDAYEQYF. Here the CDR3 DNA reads TGTGCCTCCGGGCGCTGGGACGCCTACGAGCAGTACTTC.

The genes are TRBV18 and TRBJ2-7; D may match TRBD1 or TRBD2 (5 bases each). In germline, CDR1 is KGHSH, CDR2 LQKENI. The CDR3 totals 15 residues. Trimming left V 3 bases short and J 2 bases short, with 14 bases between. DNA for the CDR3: TGTGCCAGCTCACCTCAAGGGACGCAAGCCTACGAGCAGTACTTC. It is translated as CASSPQGTQAYEQYF.

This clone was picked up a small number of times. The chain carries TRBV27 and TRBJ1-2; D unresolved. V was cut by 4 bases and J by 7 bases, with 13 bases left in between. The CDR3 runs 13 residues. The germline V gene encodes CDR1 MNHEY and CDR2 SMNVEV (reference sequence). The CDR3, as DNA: TGTGCCAGCAGTTCCCGTGAGGAGGTTGGCTACACCTTC. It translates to CASSSREEVGYTF.